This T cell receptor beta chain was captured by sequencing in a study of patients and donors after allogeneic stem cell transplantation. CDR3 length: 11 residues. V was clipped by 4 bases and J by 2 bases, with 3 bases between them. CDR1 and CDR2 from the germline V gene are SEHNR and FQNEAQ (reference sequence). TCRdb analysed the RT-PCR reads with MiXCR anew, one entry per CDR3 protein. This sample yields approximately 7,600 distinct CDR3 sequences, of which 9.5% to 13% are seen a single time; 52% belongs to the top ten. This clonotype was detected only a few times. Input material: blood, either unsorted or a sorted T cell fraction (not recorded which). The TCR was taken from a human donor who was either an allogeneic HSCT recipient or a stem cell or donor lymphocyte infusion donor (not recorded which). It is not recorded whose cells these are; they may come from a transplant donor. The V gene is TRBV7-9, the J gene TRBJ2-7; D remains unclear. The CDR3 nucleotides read TGTGCCAGCAGCTCCGCCTACGAGCAGTACTTC. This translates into CASSSAYEQYF.